This is a list of T cell receptor beta chains from one sample in a study of T cell repertoires in cytomegalovirus infection. TCRdb processed the reads anew with MiXCR; each CDR3 protein has one entry. Of some 180,000 distinct CDR3 sequences listed, 17% are singletons. The source material was CD8+ T cells from PBMCs. The source is a human donor in good health (CMV status not recorded). Some clones in this sample may be carry-over from other donors' samples. Each CDR3 is given with its conserved first and last residue. D genes are given only for firm matches. Some rows mark clone size as missing; the rest say once, few, many or name a class of expanded clone.

CDR3aa | CDR3nt | v_gene | len | d_gene | abundance | j_gene
CASSLYRGSDNEQFF | TGTGCCAGCAGCTTATACAGGGGCTCTGACAATGAGCAGTTCTTC | TRBV7-8 | 15 | TRBD1 | few | TRBJ2-1
CASSREGDTYNEQFF | TGTGCCAGCAGCCGCGAGGGGGATACCTACAATGAGCAGTTCTTC | TRBV14 | 15 | - | - | TRBJ2-1
CASSFYLKNTEAFF | TGTGCCAGCAGCTTTTATCTAAAGAACACTGAAGCTTTCTTT | TRBV7-9 | 14 | - | - | TRBJ1-1
CASSPPGQRNTEAFF | TGTGCCAGCAGTCCCCCCGGACAACGGAACACTGAAGCTTTCTTT | TRBV27 | 15 | - | few | TRBJ1-1
CASSLQTGLQETQYF | TGTGCCAGCAGCCTACAGACAGGGCTCCAAGAGACCCAGTACTTC | TRBV7-2 | 15 | TRBD1 | - | TRBJ2-5
CASSLDRIRGGGAETQYF | TGTGCCAGCAGCTTAGATCGGATTAGGGGCGGGGGTGCGGAGACCCAGTACTTC | TRBV11-2 | 18 | TRBD2 | - | TRBJ2-5
CASSVTGDGSYQPQHF | TGTGCCAGCAGTGTAACCGGGGACGGGTCCTATCAGCCCCAGCATTTT | TRBV6-6 | 16 | - | - | TRBJ1-5
CASSSTGTGYTEAFF | TGCGCCAGCAGCTCCACCGGGACAGGGTACACTGAAGCTTTCTTT | TRBV5-1 | 15 | TRBD1 | - | TRBJ1-1
CASSLAGFEGPETQYF | TGTGCCAGCAGCTTAGCAGGATTCGAGGGTCCGGAGACCCAGTACTTC | TRBV7-9 | 16 | - | few | TRBJ2-5
CASSIQGPDSPLHF | TGTGCCAGCAGCATCCAGGGGCCCGATTCACCCCTCCACTTT | TRBV12-3/TRBV12-4 | 14 | - | - | TRBJ1-6
CASSYSGQPQETQYF | TGTGCCAGCAGTTACTCGGGGCAGCCTCAAGAGACCCAGTACTTC | TRBV6-5 | 15 | - | few | TRBJ2-5
CASRPGTGVSGELFF | TGTGCCAGCAGACCCGGGACAGGGGTATCCGGGGAGCTGTTTTTC | TRBV28 | 15 | TRBD1 | once | TRBJ2-2
CASSLAGGMYNEQFF | TGTGCCAGCAGCCTAGCGGGGGGGATGTACAATGAGCAGTTCTTC | TRBV7-2 | 15 | TRBD2 | - | TRBJ2-1
CASSLAGLHTDTQYF | TGTGCCAGCAGCTTAGCGGGGTTACACACAGATACGCAGTATTTT | TRBV7-6 | 15 | - | few | TRBJ2-3
CASSRPGGIGETQYF | TGTGCCAGCAGCCGTCCGGGGGGGATTGGGGAGACCCAGTACTTC | TRBV11-2 | 15 | TRBD2 | few | TRBJ2-5
CASSGYRDTYQETQYF | TGTGCCAGCAGCGGATACCGGGACACATACCAAGAGACCCAGTACTTC | TRBV7-8 | 16 | - | - | TRBJ2-5
CASSLEQGQPQHF | TGTGCCAGCAGCTTAGAACAGGGTCAGCCCCAGCATTTT | TRBV7-6 | 13 | - | - | TRBJ1-5
CATSNNEQFF | TGTGCCACCTCAAACAATGAGCAGTTCTTC | TRBV12-3/TRBV12-4 | 10 | - | - | TRBJ2-1
CASTTGRTEAFF | TGTGCCAGCACCACAGGGCGAACTGAAGCTTTCTTT | TRBV7-9 | 12 | - | many | TRBJ1-1
CASSTSMGYTF | TGTGCCAGTAGTACCTCTATGGGCTACACCTTC | TRBV19 | 11 | - | - | TRBJ1-2
CASRTGGHTGELFF | TGTGCCAGCAGAACGGGGGGTCACACCGGGGAGCTGTTTTTT | TRBV6-2/TRBV6-3 | 14 | TRBD2 | few | TRBJ2-2
CAISDASYDEQFF | TGTGCCATCAGTGACGCTAGCTATGATGAGCAGTTCTTC | TRBV10-3 | 13 | - | - | TRBJ2-1
CASSLGGVGREQFF | TGTGCCAGCTCCCTTGGGGGCGTAGGGAGGGAGCAGTTCTTC | TRBV27 | 14 | - | - | TRBJ2-1
CASKSGAPEAFF | TGTGCCAGCAAGAGCGGGGCCCCTGAAGCTTTCTTT | TRBV25-1 | 12 | - | - | TRBJ1-1
CASSGLEGHQPQHF | TGTGCCAGCAGTGGATTAGAGGGGCATCAGCCCCAGCATTTT | TRBV28 | 14 | - | many | TRBJ1-5
CASSLGIWASGSSYNEQFF | TGTGCCAGCAGCTTAGGTATTTGGGCTAGCGGTAGCTCCTACAATGAGCAGTTCTTC | TRBV7-6 | 19 | TRBD2 | few | TRBJ2-1
CASSPPRDRAYEQYF | TGTGCCAGCTCACCACCTCGGGACAGGGCGTACGAGCAGTACTTC | TRBV18 | 15 | TRBD1 | - | TRBJ2-7
CASSPADARGNQPQHF | TGTGCCAGCAGCCCCGCGGATGCGAGGGGGAATCAGCCCCAGCATTTT | TRBV7-8 | 16 | - | - | TRBJ1-5
CASSQDPGGADTQYF | TGCGCCAGCAGCCAAGACCCCGGCGGGGCAGATACGCAGTATTTT | TRBV4-3 | 15 | - | - | TRBJ2-3
CASSPREQGYNSPLHF | TGTGCCAGCAGTCCAAGGGAACAGGGTTACAATTCACCCCTCCACTTT | TRBV28 | 16 | - | few | TRBJ1-6
CASSQGTSSGNTIYF | TGTGCCAGCAGCCAAGGGACAAGCTCTGGAAACACCATATATTTT | TRBV7-8 | 15 | - | - | TRBJ1-3
CASSLESGGDQPQHF | TGTGCCAGCAGCTTAGAATCAGGGGGTGATCAGCCCCAGCATTTT | TRBV7-9 | 15 | TRBD1 | - | TRBJ1-5
CASSLTAADTQYF | TGTGCCAGCAGTTTAACCGCAGCAGATACGCAGTATTTT | TRBV12-3/TRBV12-4 | 13 | - | few | TRBJ2-3
CASSPSQEDTQYF | TGTGCCAGCAGCCCCTCCCAGGAAGATACGCAGTATTTT | TRBV7-2 | 13 | - | - | TRBJ2-3
CASGLVPTGLQETQYF | TGTGCTAGTGGTTTGGTTCCGACAGGGCTCCAAGAGACCCAGTACTTC | TRBV12-5 | 16 | TRBD1 | few | TRBJ2-5
CASSFGRSYEQYF | TGTGCCAGCAGTTTCGGGAGATCCTACGAGCAGTACTTC | TRBV27 | 13 | - | - | TRBJ2-7